This T cell receptor beta chain originates from a study of technical replicates of blood from several donors. A single count supports this clone. Clones were read by immunoSEQ multiplex PCR, and TCRdb kept only the in-frame ones, dropping some. Of approximately 87,000 clones listed, 95% are singletons. This CDR3 contains 17 residues. Germline V gene lookup returns CDR1 LGHNA and CDR2 YSLEER. Between the trimmed V and J ends, which lost 0 bases and 0 bases, there was a span of 12 bases. The receptor was derived from a human donor in good health. The sequencing sample was made of T cells isolated from PBMCs. This chain connects TRBV4-3 to TRBJ2-4; D unclear. The CDR3 coding sequence is TGCGCCAGCAGCCAAGAATTGGCGACTCTAGCCAAAAACATTCAGTACTTC. Encoded protein: CASSQELATLAKNIQYF.